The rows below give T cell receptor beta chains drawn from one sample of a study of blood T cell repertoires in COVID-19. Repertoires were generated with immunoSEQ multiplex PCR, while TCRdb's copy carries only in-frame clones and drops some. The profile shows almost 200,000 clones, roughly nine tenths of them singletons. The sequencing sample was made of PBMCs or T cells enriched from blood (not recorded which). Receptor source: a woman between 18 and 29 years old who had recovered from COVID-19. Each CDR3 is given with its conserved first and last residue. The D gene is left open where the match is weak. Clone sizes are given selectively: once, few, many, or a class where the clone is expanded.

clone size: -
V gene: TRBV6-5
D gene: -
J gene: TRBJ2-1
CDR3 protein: CASRPGFNNEQFF
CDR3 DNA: TGTGCCAGCAGGCCGGGATTTAACAATGAGCAGTTCTTC

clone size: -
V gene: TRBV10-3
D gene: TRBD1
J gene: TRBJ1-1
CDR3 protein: CAIRPGGNTEAFF
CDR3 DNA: TGTGCCATCAGACCAGGGGGGAACACTGAAGCTTTCTTT

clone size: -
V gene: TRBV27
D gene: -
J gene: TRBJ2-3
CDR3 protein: CASPEGRDTQYF
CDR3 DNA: TGTGCCAGCCCAGAAGGGAGGGATACGCAGTATTTT

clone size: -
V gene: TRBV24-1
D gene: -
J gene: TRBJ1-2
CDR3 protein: CATTADYGYTF
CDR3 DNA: TGTGCCACCACGGCGGACTATGGCTACACCTTC

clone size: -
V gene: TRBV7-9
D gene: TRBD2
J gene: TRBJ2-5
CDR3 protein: CASSKAGTRGETQYF
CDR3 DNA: TGTGCCAGCAGCAAAGCCGGGACTAGAGGAGAGACCCAGTACTTC

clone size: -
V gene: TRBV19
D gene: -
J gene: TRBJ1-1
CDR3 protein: CASTDRTKIATEAFF
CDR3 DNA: TGTGCCAGTACCGATCGGACAAAAATCGCCACTGAAGCTTTCTTT

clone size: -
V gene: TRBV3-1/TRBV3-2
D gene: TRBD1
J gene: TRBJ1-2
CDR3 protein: CASSQSGTGVFWYGYTF
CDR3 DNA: TGTGCCAGCAGCCAATCCGGGACAGGGGTTTTCTGGTATGGCTACACCTTC

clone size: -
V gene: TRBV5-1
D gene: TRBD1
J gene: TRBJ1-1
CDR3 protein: CASSPRQGAPGTEAFF
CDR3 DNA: TGCGCCAGCAGCCCCCGGCAGGGGGCGCCGGGCACTGAAGCTTTCTTT

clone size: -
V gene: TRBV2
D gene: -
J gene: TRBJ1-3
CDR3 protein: CASSVGETGNTIYF
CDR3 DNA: TGTGCCAGCAGTGTAGGGGAAACTGGAAACACCATATATTTT

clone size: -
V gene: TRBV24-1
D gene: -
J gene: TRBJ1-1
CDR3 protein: CATSDPTGEAFF
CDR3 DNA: TGTGCCACCAGTGATCCCACAGGTGAAGCTTTCTTT

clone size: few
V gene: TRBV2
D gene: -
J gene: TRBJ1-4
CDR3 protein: CASGLEGQLSEKLFF
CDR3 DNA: TGTGCCAGCGGGCTTGAGGGCCAACTAAGTGAAAAACTGTTTTTT

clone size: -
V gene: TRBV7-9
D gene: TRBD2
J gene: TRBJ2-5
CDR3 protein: CASSSRSGLAMETQYF
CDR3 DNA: TGTGCCAGCAGCTCAAGGTCCGGACTAGCGATGGAGACCCAGTACTTC

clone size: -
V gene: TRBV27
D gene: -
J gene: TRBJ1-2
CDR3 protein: CASSFTGTITYGYTF
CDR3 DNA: TGTGCCAGCAGTTTTACCGGGACAATAACCTATGGCTACACCTTC

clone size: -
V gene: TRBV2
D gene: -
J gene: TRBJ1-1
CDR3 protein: CASIRFREISTEAFF
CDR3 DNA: TGTGCCAGCATTCGATTTAGGGAGATAAGCACTGAAGCTTTCTTT

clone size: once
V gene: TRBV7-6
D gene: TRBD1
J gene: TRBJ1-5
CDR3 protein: CASSLAPGQGSPQHF
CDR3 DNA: TGTGCCAGCAGCTTAGCGCCGGGACAGGGGTCGCCCCAGCATTTT

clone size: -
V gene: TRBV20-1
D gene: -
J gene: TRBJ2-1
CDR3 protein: CSALHNEQFF
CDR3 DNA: TGCAGTGCTCTACACAATGAGCAGTTCTTC

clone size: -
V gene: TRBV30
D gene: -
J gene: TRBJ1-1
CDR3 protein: CAWTTLNTEAFF
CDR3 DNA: TGTGCCTGGACTACGCTGAACACTGAAGCTTTCTTT

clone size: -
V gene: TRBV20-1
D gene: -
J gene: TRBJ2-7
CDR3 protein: CSARSGFEQYF
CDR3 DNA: TGCAGTGCTCGGAGTGGGTTCGAGCAGTACTTC

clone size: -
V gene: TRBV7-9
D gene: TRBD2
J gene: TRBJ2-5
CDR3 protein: CASSQGTGTSGGGPETQYF
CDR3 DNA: TGTGCCAGCAGCCAAGGAACCGGGACTAGCGGGGGGGGACCAGAGACCCAGTACTTC

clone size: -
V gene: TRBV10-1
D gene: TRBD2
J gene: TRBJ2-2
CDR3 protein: CASSEGPGLATTGELFF
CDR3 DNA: TGCGCCAGCAGTGAGGGTCCGGGACTAGCGACCACCGGGGAGCTGTTTTTT

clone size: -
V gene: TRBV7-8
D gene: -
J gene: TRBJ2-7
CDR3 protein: CASSLSAGGQYEQYF
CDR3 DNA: TGTGCCAGCAGCTTATCCGCCGGTGGGCAGTACGAGCAGTACTTC

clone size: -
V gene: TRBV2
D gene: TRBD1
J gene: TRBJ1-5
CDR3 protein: CASAWDRNQPQHF
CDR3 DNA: TGTGCCAGCGCGTGGGACAGAAATCAGCCCCAGCATTTT

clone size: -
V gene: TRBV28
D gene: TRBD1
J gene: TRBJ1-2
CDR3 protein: CASSHGDSTYGYTF
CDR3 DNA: TGTGCCAGCAGTCACGGGGACAGTACTTATGGCTACACCTTC